This entry lists 17 T cell receptor beta chains sequenced from one sample in a study of blood T cell repertoires in COVID-19. The protocol was immunoSEQ multiplex PCR, while the TCRdb copy is restricted to in-frame clones and leaves out a portion. In the table there are roughly 200,000 clones, roughly 84% of which are singletons. The sequenced sample was peripheral blood. The receptors originated from a woman aged 35 to 49 with COVID-19, enrolled during active disease.

This chain links TRBV6-5 with TRBJ1-1; D possibly corresponds to TRBD1 (6 bases). The V and J ends lost 6 bases and 4 bases respectively, with 18 bases between them. The CDR3 loop spans 15 amino acids. CDR1 and CDR2 from the germline V gene are MNHEY and SVGAGI. The CDR3 nucleotides are TGTGCCAGCAGGCAAGGACAGCACTCTTCCACTGAAGCTTTCTTT. Its translation is CASRQGQHSSTEAFF.

This clone was detected only a few times. DNA for the CDR3: TGTGCCAGCAGCCAACAGGGGGCGAAGAACTATGGCTACACCTTC. It specifies CASSQQGAKNYGYTF. J is TRBJ1-2 and V is TRBV7-8, with TRBD1 identical over 9 bases. With 5 bases clipped from V and 2 bases from J, the junction kept 6 bases outside the gene matches. CDR3 length equals 15 residues. Per the germline V gene, CDR1 is SGHVS and CDR2 is FQNEAQ.

This chain links TRBV6-6 with TRBJ2-1; D not resolved. V lost 5 bases, J lost 7 bases, and 9 bases lay in between. Germline CDR1 is MNHNY and CDR2 is SVGAGI (reference sequence). The CDR3 has 12 amino acids. CDR3: CASSQRRNEQFF. CDR3 in DNA: TGTGCCAGCAGTCAACGGCGGAATGAGCAGTTCTTC.

The rearrangement joins TRBV6-5 to TRBJ1-6; D may be TRBD1 (6 bases). The germline V gene encodes CDR1 MNHEY and CDR2 SVGAGI. The germline V and J ends were trimmed by 0 bases and 8 bases, with 14 bases remaining between them. There are 16 residues in the CDR3. CDR3: CASSYSIGGRDSPLHF. DNA for the CDR3: TGTGCCAGCAGTTACTCGATCGGGGGGCGGGATTCACCCCTCCACTTT.

The V gene is TRBV5-1, the J gene TRBJ2-3; TRBD2 agrees at 14 bases. The CDR3 contains 16 residues. V shed 0 bases and J 4 bases; nucleotides not matched to a gene: 1. CDR1 is SGHRS and CDR2 is YFSETQ in the germline V gene. The CDR3 sequence is CASSLGLAGGPDTQYF. The CDR3 nucleotides read TGCGCCAGCAGCTTGGGACTAGCGGGAGGGCCAGATACGCAGTATTTT.

This clone was seen more than once but under ten times. This chain connects TRBV4-2 to TRBJ2-5, with a tentative D call TRBD2 (6 bases). V was shortened by 3 bases and J by 1 base, with 12 bases between the two germline ends. CDR3 length: 15 residues. The germline V gene encodes CDR1 LGHNA and CDR2 YNFKEQ. CDR3 protein: CASSHGGSGQETQYF. The CDR3 bases are TGTGCCAGCAGCCACGGAGGGAGTGGCCAAGAGACCCAGTACTTC.

The chain is built from TRBV5-4 and TRBJ1-4; 12 positions agree with TRBD1. The V and J ends lost 4 bases and 7 bases, in that order; junction bases with no gene match: 5. Germline V lookup: CDR1 SGHNT, CDR2 YYREEE (reference sequence). The CDR3 contains 15 residues. CDR3: CASSTWDRGREKLFF. DNA for the CDR3: TGTGCCAGCAGCACCTGGGACAGGGGGCGTGAAAAACTGTTTTTT.

V gene TRBV10-3 combines with J gene TRBJ1-4, with D perhaps matching TRBD1 (5 bases). This CDR3 comprises 13 residues. Per germline, CDR1 ENHRY and CDR2 SYGVKD. The germline V and J ends were trimmed by 6 bases and 4 bases, with 9 bases remaining between them. The CDR3 is CAISAQGNEKLFF. The CDR3 DNA reads as TGTGCCATCAGCGCGCAGGGTAATGAAAAACTGTTTTTT.

J is TRBJ2-7 and V is TRBV11-2; 8 nucleotides line up with TRBD1. Germline CDR1 and CDR2: SGHAT and FQNNGV. With 5 bases clipped from V and 5 bases from J, the junction kept 8 bases outside the gene matches. The CDR3 runs to 14 residues. CDR3 protein: CASSLPGQGNEQYF. Here the CDR3 DNA reads TGTGCCAGCAGCCTGCCAGGACAGGGAAACGAGCAGTACTTC.

The CDR3 sequence is CASTQLSGGSNTGELFF. The CDR3 region has the DNA TGTGCCAGCACCCAGCTCTCTGGCGGATCGAACACCGGGGAGCTGTTTTTT. The rearrangement links TRBV9 to TRBJ2-2; D is unclear. The V gene's germline CDR1 is SGDLS and CDR2 YYNGEE. CDR3 length: 17 amino acids. V was trimmed by 6 bases and J by 0 bases, leaving 18 bases between them. The complete variable domain, with remaining parts taken from reference TRBV9 and TRBJ2-2, reads DSGVTQTPKHLITATGQRVTLRCSPRSGDLSVYWYQQSLDQGLQFLIQYYNGEERAKGNILERFSAQQFPDLHSELNLSSLELGDSALYFCASTQLSGGSNTGELFFGEGSRLTVL.

For the CDR3, the DNA is TGTGCCAGCAGCCCGGGACTAGCGGGAGGAGATACGCAGTATTTT. Protein: CASSPGLAGGDTQYF. The chain couples TRBV7-9 to TRBJ2-3; the match to TRBD2 covers 15 bases. Per the germline V gene, CDR1 is SEHNR and CDR2 is FQNEAQ (reference sequence). The CDR3 covers 15 residues. The ends lost 5 bases at V and 5 bases at J; junction bases unmatched: 2.

The gene calls are TRBV7-9 and TRBJ2-5, with TRBD2 matching 7 bases. J lost 3 bases, V lost 3 bases, and 7 bases had no gene match. The CDR3 runs 15 residues. Germline CDR1 is SEHNR and CDR2 is FQNEAQ (reference sequence). The CDR3 region is CASSFPALAEETQYF. In DNA form, the CDR3 reads TGTGCCAGCAGCTTTCCAGCGCTAGCGGAAGAGACCCAGTACTTC.

In this sample, this clone turned up once. V usage is TRBV18 and J usage is TRBJ2-2; 7 positions match TRBD1. The trim removed 6 bases at V and 5 bases at J, leaving 12 bases unmatched. CDR1 and CDR2 (germline): KGHSH, LQKENI. CDR3 length: 16 amino acids. Here the CDR3 reads CASSRPSTGRTGELFF. The CDR3 bases are TGTGCCAGCTCCCGTCCTTCGACAGGGCGGACCGGGGAGCTGTTTTTT.

This sequence joins TRBV3-1 (or the pseudogene TRBV3-2) and TRBJ1-3, with D unclear. Trimming cost V 4 bases and J 2 bases, with 15 bases left between them. The CDR3 is 16 amino acids. Germline V gene lookup returns CDR1 LGHDT and CDR2 YNNKEL (reference sequence). The CDR3 nucleotides read TGTGCCAGCAGCCGCCGGGCCCGGGGAACTGGAAACACCATATATTTT. This gives the protein CASSRRARGTGNTIYF.

This clone was seen just once. V is TRBV27 and J is TRBJ1-4; 8 positions agree with TRBD1. Germline CDR1 reads MNHEY; CDR2 reads SMNVEV (reference sequence). This CDR3 has 16 amino acids. Trimming removed 6 bases from V and 8 bases from J; junction bases left unmatched: 14. CDR3 in DNA: TGTGCCAGCAGGCCTATTTCCGGGACAGGAGGCGAAAAACTGTTTTTT. It is translated as CASRPISGTGGEKLFF.

This clone appeared once. V gene TRBV7-8 combines with J gene TRBJ1-5; 7 bases fit TRBD1. Germline V CDR1 and CDR2: SGHVS, FQNEAQ. V lost 3 bases and J lost 6; bases outside the gene matches: 5. This CDR3 has 14 residues. The CDR3 region has the DNA TGTGCCAGCAGCTTGGACAGGCTGTCTCAGCCCCAGCATTTT. Protein: CASSLDRLSQPQHF.

V is TRBV7-3 and J is TRBJ2-7; TRBD1 matches 10 bases. Germline trimming cut 4 bases from V and 2 bases from J; bases unmatched to any gene: 2. The length of the CDR3 is 14 residues. Germline loops: CDR1 SGHTA, CDR2 FQGTGA. CDR3 DNA: TGTGCCAGCAGCTCGGACAGGGGGACCTACGAGCAGTACTTC. This encodes CASSSDRGTYEQYF.